A selection of T cell receptor beta chains follows, all from one sample in a study of cytomegalovirus exposure and HLA in healthy donors. The method was immunoSEQ multiplex PCR; TCRdb's version includes in-frame clones alone and lacks a portion of them. Of 95,000 to 150,000 clones listed, about three quarters are singletons. Sequenced input: PBMCs. The receptors here all came from a female donor in good health and CMV-seronegative. Both conserved end residues are part of each CDR3. The order of the fields is clone size, D gene, V gene, J gene, CDR3 protein, CDR3 DNA. A D gene is named only where the DNA matches it firmly. Clone size, where shown, is once, few, many, or a class for clones that have expanded.

clone size: NA; D gene: NA; V gene: TRBV2; J gene: TRBJ1-1; CDR3 protein: CASSAPMAAEAFF; CDR3 DNA: TGTGCCAGCAGTGCCCCAATGGCTGCTGAAGCTTTCTTT
clone size: NA; D gene: TRBD1; V gene: TRBV5-4; J gene: TRBJ2-1; CDR3 protein: CASSGIRGSDEQFF; CDR3 DNA: TGTGCCAGCAGCGGGATCAGGGGGAGCGATGAGCAGTTCTTC
clone size: NA; D gene: TRBD1; V gene: TRBV27; J gene: TRBJ1-1; CDR3 protein: CASSDNFGTANTEAFF; CDR3 DNA: TGTGCCAGCAGCGATAACTTCGGGACAGCTAACACTGAAGCTTTCTTT
clone size: once; D gene: NA; V gene: TRBV28; J gene: TRBJ1-5; CDR3 protein: CASSRHSNQPQHF; CDR3 DNA: TGTGCCAGCAGCCGACATAGCAATCAGCCCCAGCATTTT
clone size: NA; D gene: TRBD1; V gene: TRBV28; J gene: TRBJ1-3; CDR3 protein: CASSLTGGADTIYF; CDR3 DNA: TGTGCCAGCAGTTTGACAGGGGGCGCGGACACCATATATTTT
clone size: NA; D gene: NA; V gene: TRBV6-1; J gene: TRBJ1-2; CDR3 protein: CASSEGPGDHGYTF; CDR3 DNA: TGTGCCAGCAGTGAGGGGCCAGGGGACCATGGCTACACCTTC
clone size: NA; D gene: TRBD2; V gene: TRBV10-1; J gene: TRBJ2-7; CDR3 protein: CASSGPGNRGTSGSSYEQYF; CDR3 DNA: TGCGCCAGCAGCGGACCGGGCAACAGGGGGACTAGCGGGAGCTCCTACGAGCAGTACTTC
clone size: NA; D gene: NA; V gene: TRBV6-1; J gene: TRBJ1-5; CDR3 protein: CASSVLQAENQPQHF; CDR3 DNA: TGTGCCAGCAGTGTATTACAGGCAGAAAATCAGCCCCAGCATTTT
clone size: few; D gene: NA; V gene: TRBV5-4; J gene: TRBJ2-2; CDR3 protein: CASSSPTGPGELFF; CDR3 DNA: TGTGCCAGCAGCTCCCCGACAGGCCCCGGGGAGCTGTTTTTT
clone size: NA; D gene: TRBD2; V gene: TRBV28; J gene: TRBJ2-3; CDR3 protein: CASSSSGSGTDTQYF; CDR3 DNA: TGTGCCAGCAGCTCCAGCGGGAGCGGCACAGATACGCAGTATTTT
clone size: few; D gene: TRBD2; V gene: TRBV27; J gene: TRBJ2-7; CDR3 protein: CASAQLGGSLGEQYF; CDR3 DNA: TGTGCCAGCGCTCAACTGGGGGGGAGCCTAGGCGAGCAGTACTTC
clone size: NA; D gene: TRBD1; V gene: TRBV5-8; J gene: TRBJ2-1; CDR3 protein: CASSSGTAKVYNEQFF; CDR3 DNA: TGTGCCAGCAGCTCCGGGACAGCGAAGGTCTACAATGAGCAGTTCTTC
clone size: few; D gene: NA; V gene: TRBV6-5; J gene: TRBJ1-6; CDR3 protein: CASSYSRQGNSPLHF; CDR3 DNA: TGTGCCAGCAGTTACTCCCGGCAGGGGAATTCACCCCTCCACTTT
clone size: NA; D gene: TRBD1; V gene: TRBV27; J gene: TRBJ1-2; CDR3 protein: CASSRADRGTDGYTF; CDR3 DNA: TGTGCCAGCAGCCGGGCGGACAGGGGTACCGATGGCTACACCTTC
clone size: NA; D gene: TRBD2; V gene: TRBV5-1; J gene: TRBJ2-1; CDR3 protein: CASSWTSGGGDEQFF; CDR3 DNA: TGCGCCAGCAGCTGGACTAGCGGGGGGGGAGATGAGCAGTTCTTC
clone size: NA; D gene: NA; V gene: TRBV11-2; J gene: TRBJ1-2; CDR3 protein: CASSLGGTRYGYTF; CDR3 DNA: TGTGCCAGCAGCCTGGGTGGGACACGCTATGGCTACACCTTC
clone size: once; D gene: NA; V gene: TRBV12-5; J gene: TRBJ2-4; CDR3 protein: CASGLVAGRGAKNIQYF; CDR3 DNA: TGTGCTAGTGGTTTGGTAGCAGGCCGAGGGGCCAAAAACATTCAGTACTTC
clone size: NA; D gene: TRBD1; V gene: TRBV30; J gene: TRBJ1-5; CDR3 protein: CAWSLDRGNQPQHF; CDR3 DNA: TGTGCCTGGAGTCTCGACAGGGGAAATCAGCCCCAGCATTTT
clone size: NA; D gene: TRBD2; V gene: TRBV6-1; J gene: TRBJ2-1; CDR3 protein: CASSGSLAGHLSYNEQFF; CDR3 DNA: TGTGCCAGCAGTGGATCCCTAGCGGGGCACCTTTCCTACAATGAGCAGTTCTTC
clone size: NA; D gene: NA; V gene: TRBV30; J gene: TRBJ1-5; CDR3 protein: CAWSRSGDQPQHF; CDR3 DNA: TGTGCCTGGAGTAGGTCAGGGGATCAGCCCCAGCATTTT
clone size: once; D gene: TRBD1; V gene: TRBV28; J gene: TRBJ1-2; CDR3 protein: CASSSAGTGSGYGYTF; CDR3 DNA: TGTGCCAGCAGTTCCGCGGGGACAGGGAGCGGGTATGGCTACACCTTC
clone size: NA; D gene: NA; V gene: TRBV15; J gene: TRBJ2-7; CDR3 protein: CATSRDSRYEQYF; CDR3 DNA: TGTGCCACCAGCAGAGACAGCAGGTACGAGCAGTACTTC
clone size: NA; D gene: NA; V gene: TRBV10-2; J gene: TRBJ2-7; CDR3 protein: CASSEYGGLGYEQYF; CDR3 DNA: TGCGCCAGCAGTGAGTACGGAGGGTTGGGCTACGAGCAGTACTTC
clone size: NA; D gene: TRBD2; V gene: TRBV19; J gene: TRBJ2-7; CDR3 protein: CASSGAGGLSYEQYF; CDR3 DNA: TGTGCCAGTAGCGGAGCGGGGGGGCTCTCCTACGAGCAGTACTTC
clone size: NA; D gene: NA; V gene: TRBV6-5; J gene: TRBJ2-2; CDR3 protein: CASGDFSNTGELFF; CDR3 DNA: TGTGCCAGTGGGGACTTTTCGAACACCGGGGAGCTGTTTTTT
clone size: NA; D gene: NA; V gene: TRBV29-1; J gene: TRBJ2-1; CDR3 protein: CSVERGIGIEQFF; CDR3 DNA: TGCAGCGTTGAGAGAGGGATCGGCATTGAGCAGTTCTTC
clone size: NA; D gene: TRBD1; V gene: TRBV7-3; J gene: TRBJ1-1; CDR3 protein: CASSLRGQGNTEAFF; CDR3 DNA: TGTGCCAGCAGCTTGAGGGGGCAGGGGAACACTGAAGCTTTCTTT
clone size: once; D gene: TRBD1; V gene: TRBV18; J gene: TRBJ1-5; CDR3 protein: CASSSTQGNQPQHF; CDR3 DNA: TGTGCCAGCTCATCAACACAGGGGAATCAGCCCCAGCATTTT
clone size: once; D gene: TRBD1; V gene: TRBV5-1; J gene: TRBJ2-3; CDR3 protein: CASSLGRTGGTDTQYF; CDR3 DNA: TGCGCCAGCAGCTTGGGTCGTACAGGGGGCACAGATACGCAGTATTTT
clone size: NA; D gene: NA; V gene: TRBV29-1; J gene: TRBJ2-5; CDR3 protein: CSVATVLETQYF; CDR3 DNA: TGCAGCGTTGCTACGGTTCTAGAGACCCAGTACTTC
clone size: NA; D gene: TRBD1; V gene: TRBV28; J gene: TRBJ1-5; CDR3 protein: CASKPGQAFYSNQPQHF; CDR3 DNA: TGTGCCAGCAAACCGGGACAGGCTTTTTATAGCAATCAGCCCCAGCATTTT